The source of this T cell receptor (beta chain) is a study of identical twins. General study results and limits: Partial confounding of zero-insertion analyses by invariant MAIT and iNKT cells was possible.

Every one of the donors was a healthy Caucasian. The V and J ends lost 8 bases and 3 bases respectively, with 13 bases between them. This CDR3 is built from 13 residues. In TCRdb, the 5' RACE reads were re-called with MiXCR into one record per CDR3 protein. The sample includes roughly 1.6 million distinct CDR3 sequences, about 32% of them seen just once. In its sample, this clonotype was seen a few times. Its antigen is undetermined. The sample was cord blood. The rearrangement links TRBV12-3 or TRBV12-4 to TRBJ1-2; no firm D call. The sequence was obtained from a newborn girl in good health. Here the CDR3 DNA reads TGTGCCAGCTCCGTGCGGAGTCACTATGGCTACACCTTC. Its translation: CASSVRSHYGYTF.